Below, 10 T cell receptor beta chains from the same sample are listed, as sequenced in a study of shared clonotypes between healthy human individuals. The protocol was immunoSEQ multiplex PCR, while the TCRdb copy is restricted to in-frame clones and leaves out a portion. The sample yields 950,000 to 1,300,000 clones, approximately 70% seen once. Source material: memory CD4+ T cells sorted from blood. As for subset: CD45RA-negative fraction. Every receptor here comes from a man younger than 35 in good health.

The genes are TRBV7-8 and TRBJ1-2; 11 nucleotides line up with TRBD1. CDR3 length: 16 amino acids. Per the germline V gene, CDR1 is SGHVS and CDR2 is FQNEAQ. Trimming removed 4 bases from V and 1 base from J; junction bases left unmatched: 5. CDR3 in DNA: TGTGCCAGCAGCTGGACAGGGGGCCTTAATAACTATGGCTACACCTTC. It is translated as CASSWTGGLNNYGYTF.

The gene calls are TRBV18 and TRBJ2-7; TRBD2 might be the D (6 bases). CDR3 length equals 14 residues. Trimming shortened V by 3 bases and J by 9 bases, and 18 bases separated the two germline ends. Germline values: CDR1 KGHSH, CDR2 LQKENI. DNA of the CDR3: TGTGCCAGCTCACCGGGCCGGGACTTGAGAATGCAGTACTTC. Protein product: CASSPGRDLRMQYF.

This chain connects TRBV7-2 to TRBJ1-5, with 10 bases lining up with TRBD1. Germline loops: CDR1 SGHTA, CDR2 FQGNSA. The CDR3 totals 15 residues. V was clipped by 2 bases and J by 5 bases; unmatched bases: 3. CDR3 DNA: TGTGCCAGCAGCTTAAAGACAGGGGGCTATCAGCCCCAGCATTTT. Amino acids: CASSLKTGGYQPQHF.

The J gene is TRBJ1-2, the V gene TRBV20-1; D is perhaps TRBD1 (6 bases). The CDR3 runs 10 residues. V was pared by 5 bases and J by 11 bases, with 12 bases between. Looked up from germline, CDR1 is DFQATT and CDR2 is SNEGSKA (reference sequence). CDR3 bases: TGCAGTGCTGGGGACACGTTATACACCTTC. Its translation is CSAGDTLYTF.

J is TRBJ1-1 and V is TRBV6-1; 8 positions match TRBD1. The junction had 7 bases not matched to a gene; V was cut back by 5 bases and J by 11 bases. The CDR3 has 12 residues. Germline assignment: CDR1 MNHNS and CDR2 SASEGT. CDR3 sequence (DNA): TGTGCCAGCAGTCAGGACAGGGTGGATGCTTTCTTT. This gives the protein CASSQDRVDAFF.

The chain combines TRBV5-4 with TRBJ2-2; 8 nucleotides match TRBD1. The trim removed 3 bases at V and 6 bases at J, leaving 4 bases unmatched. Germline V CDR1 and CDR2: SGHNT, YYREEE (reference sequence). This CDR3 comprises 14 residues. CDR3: CASSWTGSAGELFF. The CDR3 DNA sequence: TGTGCCAGCAGCTGGACAGGGAGCGCCGGGGAGCTGTTTTTT.

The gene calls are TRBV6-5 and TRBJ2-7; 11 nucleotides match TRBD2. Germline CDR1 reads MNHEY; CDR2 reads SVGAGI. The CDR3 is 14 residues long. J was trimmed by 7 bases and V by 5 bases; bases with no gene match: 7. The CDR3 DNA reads TGTGCCAGCAGTCCTCTAGCGGGGGGTTCTGAGCAGTACTTC. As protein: CASSPLAGGSEQYF.

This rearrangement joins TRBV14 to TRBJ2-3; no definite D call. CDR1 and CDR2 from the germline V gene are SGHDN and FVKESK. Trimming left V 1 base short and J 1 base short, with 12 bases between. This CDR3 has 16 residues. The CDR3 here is CASSQALKAGTDTQYF. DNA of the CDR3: TGTGCCAGCAGCCAAGCCCTGAAAGCCGGCACAGATACGCAGTATTTT. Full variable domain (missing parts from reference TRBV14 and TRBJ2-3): EAGVTQFPSHSVIEKGQTVTLRCDPISGHDNLYWYRRVMGKEIKFLLHFVKESKQDESGMPNNRFLAERTGGTYSTLKVQPAELEDSGVYFCASSQALKAGTDTQYFGPGTRLTVL.

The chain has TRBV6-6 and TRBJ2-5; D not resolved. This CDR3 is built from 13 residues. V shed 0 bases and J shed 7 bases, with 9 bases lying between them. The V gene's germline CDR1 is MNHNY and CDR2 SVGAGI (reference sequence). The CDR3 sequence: CASSYSETPTQYF. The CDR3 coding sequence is TGTGCCAGCAGTTACTCCGAAACGCCGACCCAGTACTTC.

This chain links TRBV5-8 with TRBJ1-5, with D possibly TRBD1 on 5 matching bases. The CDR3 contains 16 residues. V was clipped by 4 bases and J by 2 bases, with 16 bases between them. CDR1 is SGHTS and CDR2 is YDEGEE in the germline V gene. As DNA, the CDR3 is TGTGCCAGCAGCCGGGACGGTGGCTCGGGCAATCAGCCCCAGCATTTT. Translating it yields CASSRDGGSGNQPQHF.